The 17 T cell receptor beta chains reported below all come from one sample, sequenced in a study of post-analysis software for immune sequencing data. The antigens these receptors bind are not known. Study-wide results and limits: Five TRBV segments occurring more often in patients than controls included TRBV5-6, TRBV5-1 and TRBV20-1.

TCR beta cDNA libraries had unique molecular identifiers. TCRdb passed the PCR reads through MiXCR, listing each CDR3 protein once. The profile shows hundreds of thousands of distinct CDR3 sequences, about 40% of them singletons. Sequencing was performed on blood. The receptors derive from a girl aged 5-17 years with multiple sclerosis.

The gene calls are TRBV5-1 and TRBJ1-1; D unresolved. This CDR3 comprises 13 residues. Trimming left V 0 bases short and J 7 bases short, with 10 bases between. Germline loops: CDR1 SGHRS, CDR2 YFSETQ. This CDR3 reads CASSLGVEGEAFF. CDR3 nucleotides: TGCGCCAGCAGCTTGGGTGTGGAGGGTGAAGCTTTCTTT.

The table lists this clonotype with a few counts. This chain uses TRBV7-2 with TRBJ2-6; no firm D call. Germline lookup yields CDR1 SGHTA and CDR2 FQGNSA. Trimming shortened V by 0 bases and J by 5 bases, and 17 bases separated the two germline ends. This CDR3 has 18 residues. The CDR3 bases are TGTGCCAGCAGCTTAGCGCATGGCAGTCCTCCCCGGGCCAACGTCCTGACTTTC. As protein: CASSLAHGSPPRANVLTF.

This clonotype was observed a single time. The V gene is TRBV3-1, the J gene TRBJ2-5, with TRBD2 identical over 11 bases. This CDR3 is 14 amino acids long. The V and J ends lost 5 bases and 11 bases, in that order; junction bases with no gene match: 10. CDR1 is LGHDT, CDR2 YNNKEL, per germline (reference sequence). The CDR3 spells CASSASGLAVEQYF. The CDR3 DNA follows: TGTGCCAGCAGCGCTTCGGGACTAGCGGTAGAGCAGTACTTC.

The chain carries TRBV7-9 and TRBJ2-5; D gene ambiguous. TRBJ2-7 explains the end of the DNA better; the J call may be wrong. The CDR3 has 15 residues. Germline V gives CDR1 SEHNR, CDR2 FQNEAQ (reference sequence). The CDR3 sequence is CASSLGRGETYEQYF. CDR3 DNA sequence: TGTGCCAGCAGCTTAGGACGCGGCGAGACCTACGAGCAGTACTTC.

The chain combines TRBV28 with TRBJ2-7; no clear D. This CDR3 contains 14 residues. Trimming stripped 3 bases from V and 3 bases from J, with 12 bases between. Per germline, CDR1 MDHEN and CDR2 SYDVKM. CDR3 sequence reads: CASSFLGQNYEQYF. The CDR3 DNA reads TGTGCCAGCAGTTTTTTAGGGCAGAACTACGAGCAGTACTTC.

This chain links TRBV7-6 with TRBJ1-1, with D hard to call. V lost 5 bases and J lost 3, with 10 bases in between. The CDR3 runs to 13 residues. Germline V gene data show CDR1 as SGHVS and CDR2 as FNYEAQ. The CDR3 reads CASSATAYTEAFF. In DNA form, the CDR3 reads TGTGCCAGCAGCGCGACGGCATACACTGAAGCTTTCTTT.

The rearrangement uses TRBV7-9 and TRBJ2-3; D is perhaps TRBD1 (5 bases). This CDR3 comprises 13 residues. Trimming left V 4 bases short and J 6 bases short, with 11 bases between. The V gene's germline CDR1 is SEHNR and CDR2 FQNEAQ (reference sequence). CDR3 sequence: CASSSPTEDTQYF. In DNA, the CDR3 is TGTGCCAGCAGCTCCCCGACAGAGGATACGCAGTATTTT.

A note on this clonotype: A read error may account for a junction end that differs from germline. Here the CDR3 reads CSARGFADTQYF. CDR3 DNA sequence: TGCAGTGCGAGAGGGTTCGCAGATACGCAGTATTTT. The rearrangement joins TRBV20-1 to TRBJ2-3, with D perhaps matching TRBD2 (5 bases). Germline CDR1 is DFQATT and CDR2 is SNEGSKA (reference sequence). The length of the CDR3 is 12 residues.

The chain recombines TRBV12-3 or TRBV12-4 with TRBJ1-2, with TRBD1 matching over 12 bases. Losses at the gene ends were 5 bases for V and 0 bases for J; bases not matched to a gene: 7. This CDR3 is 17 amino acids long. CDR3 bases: TGTGCCAGCAGTCAGGGGACAGGGGGCATAACTAACTATGGCTACACCTTC. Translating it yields CASSQGTGGITNYGYTF.

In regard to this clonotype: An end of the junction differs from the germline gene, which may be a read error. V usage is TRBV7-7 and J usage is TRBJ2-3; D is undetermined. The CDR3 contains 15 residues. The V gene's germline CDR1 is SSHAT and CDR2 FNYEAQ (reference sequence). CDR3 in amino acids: CASSRPTLFGDTQYF. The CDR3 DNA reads TGTGCTAGCAGCCGACCTACCCTATTCGGAGATACGCAGTATTTT. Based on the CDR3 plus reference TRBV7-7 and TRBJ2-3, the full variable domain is GAGVSQSPRYKVTKRGQDVTLRCDPISSHATLYWYQQALGQGPEFLTYFNYEAQPDKSGLPSDRFSAERPEGSISTLTIQRTEQRDSAMYRCASSRPTLFGDTQYFGPGTRLTVL.

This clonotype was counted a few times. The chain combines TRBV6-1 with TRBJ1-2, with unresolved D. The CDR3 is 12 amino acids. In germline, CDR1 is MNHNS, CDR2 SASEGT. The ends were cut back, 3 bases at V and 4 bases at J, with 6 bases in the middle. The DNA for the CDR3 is TGTGCCAGCAGTGAGGGGTTCTATGGCTACACCTTC. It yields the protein CASSEGFYGYTF.

The CDR3 nucleotides read TGCAGTGCTGGAATAGCGGGAAGAGATACGCAGTATTTT. Amino acids: CSAGIAGRDTQYF. V and J are TRBV20-1 and TRBJ2-3; 8 bases are shared with TRBD2. Germline CDR1 and CDR2: DFQATT and SNEGSKA (reference sequence). Trimming took 5 bases from V and 5 from J; bases not matched to a gene: 6. The CDR3 contains 13 residues.

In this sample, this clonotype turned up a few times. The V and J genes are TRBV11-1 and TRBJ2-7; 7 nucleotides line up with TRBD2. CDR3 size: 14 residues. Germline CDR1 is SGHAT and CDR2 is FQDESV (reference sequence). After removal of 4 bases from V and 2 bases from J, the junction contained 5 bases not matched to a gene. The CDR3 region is CASSWGGSTYEQYF. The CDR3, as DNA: TGTGCCAGCAGCTGGGGGGGAAGCACCTACGAGCAGTACTTC.

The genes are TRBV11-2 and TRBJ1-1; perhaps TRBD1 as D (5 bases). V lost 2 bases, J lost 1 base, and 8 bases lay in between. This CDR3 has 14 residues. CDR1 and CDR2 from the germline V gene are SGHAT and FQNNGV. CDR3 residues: CASSLLRANTEAFF. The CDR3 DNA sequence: TGTGCCAGCAGCTTACTCAGGGCGAACACTGAAGCTTTCTTT.

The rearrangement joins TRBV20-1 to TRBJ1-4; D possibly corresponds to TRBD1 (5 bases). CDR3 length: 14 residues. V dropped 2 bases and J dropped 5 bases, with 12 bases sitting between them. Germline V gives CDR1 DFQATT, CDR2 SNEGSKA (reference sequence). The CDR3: CSARSRDKNEKLFF. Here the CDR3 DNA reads TGCAGTGCTAGATCCAGGGATAAGAATGAAAAACTGTTTTTT.

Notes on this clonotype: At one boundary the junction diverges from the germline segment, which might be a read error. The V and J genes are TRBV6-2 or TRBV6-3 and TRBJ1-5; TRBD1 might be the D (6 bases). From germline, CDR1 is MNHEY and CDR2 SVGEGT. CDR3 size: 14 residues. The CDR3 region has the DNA TGTGCCAGCAGCTTCGGGGGCTACAATCGGCCCCAGCATTTT. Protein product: CASSFGGYNRPQHF.

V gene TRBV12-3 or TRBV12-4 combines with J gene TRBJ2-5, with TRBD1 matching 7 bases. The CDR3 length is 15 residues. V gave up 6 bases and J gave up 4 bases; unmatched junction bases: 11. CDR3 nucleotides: TGTGCCAGCAGCGGCCCAGACAGGGCGGGAGAGACCCAGTACTTC. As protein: CASSGPDRAGETQYF.